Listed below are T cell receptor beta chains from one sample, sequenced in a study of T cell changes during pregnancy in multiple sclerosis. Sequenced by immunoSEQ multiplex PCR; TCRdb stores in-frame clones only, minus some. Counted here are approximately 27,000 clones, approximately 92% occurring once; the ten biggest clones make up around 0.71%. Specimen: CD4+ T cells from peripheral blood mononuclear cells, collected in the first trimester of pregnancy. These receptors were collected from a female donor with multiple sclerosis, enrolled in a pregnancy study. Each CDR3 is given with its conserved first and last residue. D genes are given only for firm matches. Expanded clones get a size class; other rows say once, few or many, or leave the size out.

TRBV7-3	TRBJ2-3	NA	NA	CASSLLLADTQYF	TGTGCCAGCAGCTTATTACTCGCAGATACGCAGTATTTT
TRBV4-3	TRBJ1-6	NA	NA	CASSESLPGVNSPLHF	TGCGCCAGCAGCGAAAGTCTACCAGGGGTGAATTCACCCCTCCACTTT
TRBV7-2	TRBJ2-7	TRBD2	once	CASSPGGGPYEQYF	TGTGCCAGCAGCCCCGGGGGGGGACCCTACGAGCAGTACTTC
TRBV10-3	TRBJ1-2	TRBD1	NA	CAISESLGHDHRGGYTF	TGTGCCATCAGTGAGTCTCTGGGACACGACCACAGGGGCGGCTACACCTTC
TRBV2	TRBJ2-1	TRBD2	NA	CASSGGAFYEQFF	TGTGCCAGCAGCGGGGGGGCTTTCTATGAGCAGTTCTTC
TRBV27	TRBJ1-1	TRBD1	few	CASKWLDRGIEAFF	TGTGCCAGCAAATGGCTCGACAGGGGCATTGAAGCTTTCTTT
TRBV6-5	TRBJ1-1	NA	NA	CASSYGSPSRGTEAFF	TGTGCCAGCAGTTACGGATCTCCAAGCCGGGGCACTGAAGCTTTCTTT
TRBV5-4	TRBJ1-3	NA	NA	CASSLGGGPGNTIYF	TGTGCCAGCAGCTTGGGAGGTGGCCCTGGAAACACCATATATTTT
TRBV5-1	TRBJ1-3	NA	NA	CASSFREGGHTIYF	TGCGCCAGCAGCTTCAGGGAAGGGGGACACACCATATATTTT
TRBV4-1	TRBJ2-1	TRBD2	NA	CASSQVGTSGPNEQFF	TGCGCCAGCAGCCAAGTTGGGACTAGCGGGCCCAATGAGCAGTTCTTC
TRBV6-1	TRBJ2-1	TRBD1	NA	CASSLGGRSYNEQFF	TGTGCCAGCAGTTTAGGGGGCAGGAGTTACAATGAGCAGTTCTTC
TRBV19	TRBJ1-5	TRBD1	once	CASTGTGKLNQPQHF	TGTGCCAGTACCGGGACAGGGAAACTCAATCAGCCCCAGCATTTT
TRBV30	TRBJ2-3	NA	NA	CAWQSGTDTQYF	TGTGCCTGGCAAAGCGGCACAGATACGCAGTATTTT
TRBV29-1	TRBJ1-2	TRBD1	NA	CSDGRTGGNYGYTF	TGCAGCGACGGAAGGACAGGGGGCAACTATGGCTACACCTTC
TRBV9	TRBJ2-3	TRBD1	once	CASSVGQGGQSTDTQYF	TGTGCCAGCAGCGTAGGACAGGGGGGGCAATCCACAGATACGCAGTATTTT
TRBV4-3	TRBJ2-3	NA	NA	CASSQDFLTDTQYF	TGCGCCAGCAGCCAAGATTTTCTCACAGATACGCAGTATTTT
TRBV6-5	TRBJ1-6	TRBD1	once	CASSLRQGNSPLHF	TGTGCCAGCAGCTTACGACAGGGGAATTCACCCCTCCACTTT
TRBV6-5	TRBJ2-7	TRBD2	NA	CASSYSYSGGGYEQYF	TGTGCCAGCAGTTACTCGTACAGCGGGGGGGGCTACGAGCAGTACTTC
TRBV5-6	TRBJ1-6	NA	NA	CASSLRGNSPLHF	TGTGCCAGCAGCTTGAGGGGGAATTCACCCCTCCACTTT
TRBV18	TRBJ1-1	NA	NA	CASSPRAARGSTEAFF	TGTGCCAGCTCACCACGAGCAGCCCGAGGTAGCACTGAAGCTTTCTTT
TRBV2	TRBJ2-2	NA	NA	CASRGDSGGTGELFF	TGTGCCAGCAGGGGGGACAGCGGGGGCACCGGGGAGCTGTTTTTT
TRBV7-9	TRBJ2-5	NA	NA	CASSFLKETQYF	TGTGCCAGCAGCTTCCTAAAAGAGACCCAGTACTTC
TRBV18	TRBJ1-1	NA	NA	CASSVGPGHHMNTEAFF	TGTGCCAGCTCAGTGGGACCGGGACACCACATGAACACTGAAGCTTTCTTT
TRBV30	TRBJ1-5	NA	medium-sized	CAWSRADSRNQPQHF	TGTGCCTGGAGTCGCGCGGACAGTCGCAATCAGCCCCAGCATTTT
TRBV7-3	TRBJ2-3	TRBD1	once	CASSLEAGGSDTQYF	TGTGCCAGCAGCTTAGAAGCAGGGGGTTCAGATACGCAGTATTTT
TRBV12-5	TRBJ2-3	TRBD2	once	CASGLVHDGTSGLNTQYF	TGTGCTAGTGGTTTGGTACACGACGGCACTAGCGGCTTGAATACGCAGTATTTT
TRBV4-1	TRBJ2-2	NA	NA	CASSHRRGAGARELFF	TGCGCCAGCAGCCATCGCCGGGGAGCAGGAGCCCGGGAGCTGTTTTTT
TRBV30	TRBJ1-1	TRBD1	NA	CAWSRGLLAGEAFF	TGTGCCTGGAGTAGGGGGCTGCTGGCCGGTGAAGCTTTCTTT
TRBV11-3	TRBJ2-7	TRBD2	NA	CASSLRGAYEQYF	TGTGCCAGCAGCTTACGGGGGGCCTACGAGCAGTACTTC
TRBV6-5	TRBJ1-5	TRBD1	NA	CASRATGGNQPQHF	TGTGCCAGCAGGGCGACAGGGGGCAATCAGCCCCAGCATTTT
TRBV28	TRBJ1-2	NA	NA	CASSLPPGTHYGYTF	TGTGCCAGCAGTTTACCCCCGGGAACCCACTATGGCTACACCTTC
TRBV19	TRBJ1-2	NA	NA	CATRRGTSKSYGYTF	TGTGCCACTAGAAGGGGAACGAGCAAATCTTATGGCTACACCTTC
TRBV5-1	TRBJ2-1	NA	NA	CASSLDPGVNEQFF	TGCGCCAGCAGCTTGGACCCCGGGGTCAATGAGCAGTTCTTC
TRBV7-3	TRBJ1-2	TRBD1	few	CASSISQGGYGYTF	TGTGCCAGCAGCATTTCACAGGGGGGCTATGGCTACACCTTC
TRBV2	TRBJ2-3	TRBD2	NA	CASSNPLAGVLTDTQYF	TGTGCCAGCAGTAACCCACTAGCGGGGGTGCTCACAGATACGCAGTATTTT
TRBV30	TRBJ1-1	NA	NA	CAWSVRSGTEAFF	TGTGCCTGGAGTGTACGATCGGGCACTGAAGCTTTCTTT
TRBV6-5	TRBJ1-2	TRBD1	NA	CASSYSRTGYQGYTF	TGTGCCAGCAGTTACTCGAGGACAGGCTATCAGGGCTACACCTTC
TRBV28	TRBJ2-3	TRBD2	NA	CASRPLGGGLYPDTQYF	TGTGCCAGCAGACCCCTCGGGGGGGGGCTCTATCCAGATACGCAGTATTTT
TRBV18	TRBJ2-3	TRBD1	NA	CASSPSGTEDTQYF	TGTGCCAGCTCACCGTCCGGGACAGAAGATACGCAGTATTTT
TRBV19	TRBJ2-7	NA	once	CASSISIAVSYEQYF	TGTGCCAGTAGTATTTCTATAGCGGTATCCTACGAGCAGTACTTC
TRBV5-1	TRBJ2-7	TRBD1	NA	CASSLGDREIGEQYF	TGCGCCAGCAGCCTAGGGGACAGGGAAATAGGCGAGCAGTACTTC
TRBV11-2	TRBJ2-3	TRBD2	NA	CASSLGTGGATDTQYF	TGTGCCAGCAGCTTAGGTACCGGGGGGGCCACAGATACGCAGTATTTT
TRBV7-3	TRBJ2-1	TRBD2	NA	CASSPPGLAAYNEQFF	TGTGCCAGCAGCCCTCCGGGACTAGCGGCCTACAATGAGCAGTTCTTC
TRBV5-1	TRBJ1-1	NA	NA	CASSTPAGTTEAFF	TGCGCCAGCTCCACCCCTGCAGGGACTACTGAAGCTTTCTTT
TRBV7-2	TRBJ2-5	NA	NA	CASSLAFQETQYF	TGTGCCAGCAGCTTAGCCTTCCAAGAGACCCAGTACTTC
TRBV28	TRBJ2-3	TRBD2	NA	CASSLGHGRGGTDTQYF	TGTGCCAGCAGTTTAGGGCACGGGCGGGGGGGCACAGATACGCAGTATTTT
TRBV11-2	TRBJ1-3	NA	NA	CASSLLSRVLGNTIYF	TGTGCCAGCAGCTTATTGTCGAGGGTACTGGGAAACACCATATATTTT
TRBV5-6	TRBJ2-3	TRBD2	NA	CASSLKLATSTDTQYF	TGTGCCAGCAGCTTGAAACTAGCGACTAGCACAGATACGCAGTATTTT
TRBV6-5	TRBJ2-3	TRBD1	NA	CASSAGTGGDTQYF	TGTGCCAGCAGTGCCGGGACAGGAGGCGATACGCAGTATTTT